These T cell receptor beta chains were read from a single sample in a study of blood T cell repertoires in COVID-19. The assay was immunoSEQ multiplex PCR, and TCRdb's table has in-frame clones only and misses some. The sample records roughly 200,000 clones, more than 75% being singletons. Sequenced material: peripheral blood. These receptors were collected from a person aged 65-85 years with COVID-19, enrolled during active disease. Both conserved end residues are trimmed from each CDR3. The order of the fields is V gene, CDR3 protein.

TRBV24-1 ATSDFLADNEQF
TRBV5-1 ASSLGDSVREQY
TRBV11-2 ASSLGDYGNTIY
TRBV5-6 ASSFGLDTDTQY
TRBV5-1 ASSIGQAFMNTEAF
TRBV7-9 ASSLRTGTYETQY
TRBV27 ASRGPVGTGELF
TRBV4-3 ASSQDFSADTQY
TRBV19 ASSTGTGANEQY
TRBV29-1 SAGLDNEQF
TRBV7-3 ASSLWGTSYNEQF
TRBV5-1 ASSLEGLGSYEQY
TRBV29-1 SVRGGGRTDTQY
TRBV4-3 ASSQAGGLGTGGPDTQY
TRBV28 ASSPSRDRGESPLH
TRBV5-5 ASSPTGTANQPQH
TRBV29-1 SVGGSQGNTIY
TRBV29-1 SVASGSNTGELF
TRBV19 ASSPRWTAGELF
TRBV4-3 ASSQGTGNSGNTIY
TRBV4-2 ASSQDWAGVESPLH
TRBV30 AWSGLASNTQY
TRBV2 ARRLPGQGVNAYGYT
TRBV15 ATSRERGQPQH
TRBV28 ASSFQGFDTQY